Given below is one T cell receptor beta chain in context. The antigen is unknown. These data are taken from a study of vaccination effects on CD4 cells after COVID-19. About the research overall: Post-vaccination samples were obtained at early and late time points from a few convalescent patients.

ViraFEST expansion of antigen-specific CD4+ T cells with viral peptide pools preceded sequencing. CD4+ T cells were isolated after less than 13 days of culture. The person acquired a PCR-confirmed SARS-CoV-2 infection between March and December 2020. The vaccine given was either BNT162b2 or mRNA-1273, in two doses. Study-level findings and limits: Substantial clonal contraction characterized both infection- and vaccine-induced clones late after vaccination.

The trim removed 1 base at V and 6 bases at J, leaving 13 bases unmatched. From germline, CDR1 is SNHLY and CDR2 FYNNEI. The CDR3 consists of 17 residues. TCRdb keeps only in-frame clones here, not all; method: immunoSEQ multiplex PCR. The data contain approximately 15,000 clones, around 82% of them singletons. Sequenced material: CD4+ T cells from PBMCs cultured with SARS-CoV-2 spike peptides, taken after COVID-19 vaccination. This sequence originates from a human donor who had a prior SARS-CoV-2 infection. This chain joins TRBV2 and TRBJ1-2; the match to TRBD1 covers 8 bases. In DNA form, the CDR3 reads TGTGCCAGCAGTGAAGTCAGGGGGCCCTCCGGGGGTCATGGCTACACCTTC. Translation: CASSEVRGPSGGHGYTF.